This T cell receptor (beta chain) stems from a study of blood T cell repertoires in COVID-19. Study-level information: Sites across the United States, Italy and Spain contributed samples from acute and convalescent COVID-19. Nucleic acid was either cDNA or gDNA, and it came from T cells, B-cell-depleted T cells, or PBMCs.

Original data processing: Amplifying reference gene primers gave estimates of nucleated cell counts. Sequencing was performed with immunoSEQ multiplex PCR; in TCRdb, only in-frame clones are kept and a portion is missing. V and J calls and clone size are copied from that table; D and trimming were computed from the DNA. Here the sample spans approximately 260,000 clones, around 87% being singletons. Losses at the gene ends were 6 bases for V and 5 bases for J; bases not matched to a gene: 11. The CDR3 totals 15 residues. The germline V gene encodes CDR1 SNHLY and CDR2 FYNNEI. The rearrangement links TRBV2 to TRBJ2-3, with TRBD1 identical over 7 bases. The sequenced sample consisted of peripheral blood. This clonotype originated in a man aged 18 to 30 with active or convalescent COVID-19. CDR3 region: CASSRQGVGQDTQYF. CDR3 coding DNA: TGTGCCAGCAGCAGACAGGGAGTGGGTCAAGATACGCAGTATTTT. Supplemented by reference TRBV2 and TRBJ2-3, the full variable domain reads EPEVTQTPSHQVTQMGQEVILRCVPISNHLYFYWYRQILGQKVEFLVSFYNNEISEKSEIFDDQFSVERPDGSNFTLKIRSTKLEDSAMYFCASSRQGVGQDTQYFGPGTRLTVL.